This entry lists 10 T cell receptor beta chains sequenced from one sample in a study of blood T cell repertoires in COVID-19. Generated by immunoSEQ multiplex PCR, the TCRdb table keeps only in-frame clones and is missing some. Of roughly 100,000 clones detected, 81% appear once; the ten largest clones hold roughly two fifths. Sequenced material: peripheral blood. All receptors derive from an elderly man with acute or convalescent COVID-19.

CDR3 bases: TGTGCCAGCAGCGGACAGGACGGAAGAAACTATGGCTACACCTTC. The encoded protein is CASSGQDGRNYGYTF. The chain has TRBV5-5 and TRBJ1-2; TRBD1 matches at 7 bases. Looked up from germline, CDR1 is SGHKS and CDR2 is YYEKEE (reference sequence). V lost 4 bases to trimming and J lost 2 bases; unmatched junction nucleotides: 8. The CDR3 totals 15 residues.

The CDR3 protein is CASSYRRRATDTQYF. The CDR3 bases are TGTGCCAGCAGTTACCGTAGGAGGGCCACAGATACGCAGTATTTT. The rearrangement uses TRBV6-6 and TRBJ2-3; D is perhaps TRBD2 (6 bases). Between the trimmed V and J ends, which lost 2 bases and 2 bases, there was a span of 11 bases. Germline V gives CDR1 MNHNY, CDR2 SVGAGI (reference sequence). The CDR3 length is 15 residues.

For the CDR3, the DNA is TGTGCCAGCAGCCTTCGGGACACACAAGAGACCCAGTACTTC. Translating it yields CASSLRDTQETQYF. The chain joins TRBV5-4 to TRBJ2-5, with D tentatively TRBD1 (6 bases). The germline V gene has CDR1 SGHNT and CDR2 YYREEE (reference sequence). The CDR3 runs 14 residues. V lost 4 bases to trimming and J lost 2 bases, with 12 bases between them. Based on the CDR3 plus reference TRBV5-4 and TRBJ2-5, the full variable domain is ETGVTQSPTHLIKTRGQQVTLRCSSQSGHNTVSWYQQALGQGPQFIFQYYREEENGRGNFPPRFSGLQFPNYSSELNVNALELDDSALYLCASSLRDTQETQYFGPGTRLLVL.

The chain is built from TRBV29-1 and TRBJ2-7; TRBD1 aligns across 9 bases. The CDR3 contains 12 residues. V lost 6 bases, J lost 5 bases, and 5 bases stayed unmatched. CDR1 is SQVTM and CDR2 is ANQGSEA in the germline V gene. DNA of the CDR3: TGCAGCGTCCGGGACAGGGTTGACGAGCAGTACTTC. Its protein is CSVRDRVDEQYF.

The CDR3 bases are TGCGCCAGCAGCTTGGGAGCGGGGAGCACTGAAGCTTTCTTT. Its protein is CASSLGAGSTEAFF. This sequence joins TRBV5-1 and TRBJ1-1; no clear D. This CDR3 comprises 14 residues. The V gene lost 0 bases and the J gene lost 4 bases, with 10 bases spanning the gap. CDR1 is SGHRS and CDR2 is YFSETQ in the germline V gene. Looking up the rest from reference TRBV5-1 and TRBJ1-1 gives the full variable domain: KAGVTQTPRYLIKTRGQQVTLSCSPISGHRSVSWYQQTPGQGLQFLFEYFSETQRNKGNFPGRFSGRQFSNSRSEMNVSTLELGDSALYLCASSLGAGSTEAFFGQGTRLTVV.

The chain combines TRBV7-9 with TRBJ1-3, with D uncertain. The CDR3 is 14 amino acids. Germline V gives CDR1 SEHNR, CDR2 FQNEAQ (reference sequence). V dropped 1 base and J dropped 1 base, with 5 bases sitting between them. The CDR3 reads CASSLGGSGNTIYF. The CDR3 DNA sequence: TGTGCCAGCAGCTTAGGAGGTTCTGGAAACACCATATATTTT. The full variable domain, with the rest looked up from reference TRBV7-9 and TRBJ1-3, is DTGVSQNPRHKITKRGQNVTFRCDPISEHNRLYWYRQTLGQGPEFLTYFQNEAQLEKSRLLSDRFSAERPKGSFSTLEIQRTEQGDSAMYLCASSLGGSGNTIYFGEGSWLTVV.

This rearrangement joins TRBV27 to TRBJ2-7; possible D gene TRBD2, 5 bases. The CDR3 is 14 amino acids. In germline, CDR1 is MNHEY, CDR2 SMNVEV (reference sequence). V was pared by 1 base and J by 3 bases, with 10 bases between. The CDR3 sequence: CASSLYLGSYEQYF. The CDR3 DNA follows: TGTGCCAGCAGTTTATACCTAGGGAGCTACGAGCAGTACTTC.

The chain carries TRBV28 and TRBJ1-5; 8 bases match TRBD1. After removal of 3 bases from V and 4 bases from J, the junction contained 5 bases not matched to a gene. The CDR3 is 15 amino acids. Germline CDR1 is MDHEN and CDR2 is SYDVKM. The CDR3 sequence is CASSFLGQGNQPQHF. CDR3 nucleotides: TGTGCCAGCAGTTTCCTAGGACAGGGTAATCAGCCCCAGCATTTT.

The V and J genes are TRBV29-1 and TRBJ1-2; D not resolved. The length of the CDR3 is 12 residues. V lost 1 base, J lost 10 bases, and 13 bases lay in between. From germline, CDR1 is SQVTM and CDR2 ANQGSEA. This chain's CDR3 is CSVEGAAQDYTF. CDR3 in DNA: TGCAGCGTTGAAGGGGCAGCCCAAGACTACACCTTC.

The chain is built from TRBV2 and TRBJ1-1; 8 bases are shared with TRBD1. CDR1 and CDR2 from the germline V gene are SNHLY and FYNNEI. The CDR3 runs 14 residues. The junction had 5 bases not matched to a gene; V was cut back by 6 bases and J by 2 bases. The CDR3 sequence is CASRLTGVNTEAFF. The CDR3 DNA follows: TGTGCCAGCAGGTTGACAGGGGTAAACACTGAAGCTTTCTTT. Combining the CDR3 with reference TRBV2 and TRBJ1-1 gives the whole variable domain EPEVTQTPSHQVTQMGQEVILRCVPISNHLYFYWYRQILGQKVEFLVSFYNNEISEKSEIFDDQFSVERPDGSNFTLKIRSTKLEDSAMYFCASRLTGVNTEAFFGQGTRLTVV.